This T cell receptor (beta chain) is drawn from a study of CD8 T cells in Susac syndrome (dated by TCRdb to the late 2010s). With regard to the full study: The study used repertoire sequencing to test whether antigen drove CD8+ T cell activation and differentiation in Susac syndrome.

Points the paper makes about the study in general: The study acknowledged that relatively few individuals were included in the TCR sequencing and HLA analysis.

RNA was extracted with the RNeasy kit and roughly 0.5 to 1 ug was reverse transcribed using random hexamers. TCR beta CDR3 regions were amplified with the immunoSEQ multiplex PCR assay covering 54 Vbeta and 13 Jbeta segments. Bias from PCR amplification was corrected by using a synthetic template baseline for primer optimization and for computational correction. The study's own analysis went as follows. Reads were annotated to V, D and J genes according to IMGT and were analyzed with immunoSEQ Analyzer, with only productive sequences retained. To calculate clonality, Shannon entropy was normalized by log2 of the number of productive unique sequences and then subtracted from one. Public and private clones were assessed among the 100 most prevalent clones of each patient and control. A clone was defined as Susac-specific if it was absent from the healthy and MS cohorts, from some 1,100 published viral clones and from other ImmuneACCESS disease sequences. TCRdb trimmed the raw reads at Q25, called clones with MiXCR and kept productive beta chains. Identical CDR3 protein sequences are pooled into one entry, listed with their most common genes and DNA. These V and J calls rely on TCRdb rather than the paper's analysis. The sample profile shows about 300,000 distinct CDR3 sequences; approximately 90% of them were found once. The ten largest account for approximately 0.065% of the sample.

Turning to this clonotype: What antigen it recognizes has not been identified. Per-nucleotide qualities are absent, and no much larger clonotype sits a single base away.

At the junction V is shortened by 5 bases and J by 3 bases, with 8 bases in between. The cysteine opens and the phenylalanine closes a CDR3 of 12 amino acids. Only the CDR3 DNA stays, 36 bases, in frame from base 1. High-throughput TCR beta sequencing profiled peripheral blood CD8+ and CD4+ T cells from healthy donors, Susac syndrome patients and multiple sclerosis patients. Treatment-naive patients with stable or active relapsing-remitting disease fulfilling revised McDonald criteria were used as multiple sclerosis controls. CD8+ TEMRA cells were enriched by FACS, while bulk CD8+ and CD4+ T cells were purified by magnetic negative isolation. Blood was drawn into EDTA tubes, processed within 24 hours, and PBMCs were isolated by density gradient centrifugation. PBMCs destined for TCR sequencing were cryopreserved in liquid nitrogen and later thawed in a 37 °C water bath. A purity of at least 90% was achieved for sorted or isolated CD4+, CD8+ and CD8+ TEMRA cells.

Sequenced input: CD4+ T cells from PBMCs. Recombination joined TRBV12-3 or TRBV12-4 with TRBJ2-7; the D gene is tentatively TRBD1 or TRBD2, each matching 5 bases. This receptor was taken from a human donor with multiple sclerosis. The CDR3 protein is CASSRDGYEQYF. At the DNA level, the sequence is TGTGCCAGCAGTCGGGACGGCTACGAGCAGTACTTC.